These 5 T cell receptor beta chains came from one sample sequenced in a study of response to subunit inactivated influenza vaccine. TCRdb re-analysed the RT-PCR reads in MiXCR, keeping a single row per CDR3 protein. The top ten clones hold roughly 10% of a sample with fewer than 800,000 distinct CDR3 sequences, around 14% of them seen once. The sample consisted of PBMCs from blood, taken roughly 13 days after vaccination. The receptors here all came from a man in his fifties or sixties who received an inactivated influenza vaccine.

The CDR3 reads CASSQSRGELSGRAFEQFF. The CDR3 nucleotides read TGTGCCAGCAGTCAGTCGAGAGGGGAACTTAGCGGGAGGGCCTTTGAGCAGTTCTTC. This chain joins TRBV28 and TRBJ2-1; 11 bases match TRBD2. Trimming removed 5 bases from V and 9 bases from J; junction bases left unmatched: 21. The CDR3 runs 19 residues. The germline V gene encodes CDR1 MDHEN and CDR2 SYDVKM.

The chain joins TRBV9 to TRBJ2-1; 7 nucleotides line up with TRBD2. This CDR3 contains 16 residues. V trimming: 4 bases; J trimming: 4 bases; junction bases outside the gene matches: 11. Germline V gene lookup returns CDR1 SGDLS and CDR2 YYNGEE. The CDR3: CASSPVLGGGYNEQFF. In nucleotides, the CDR3 is TGTGCCAGCAGCCCCGTCCTGGGGGGGGGGTACAATGAGCAGTTCTTC.

The table lists this clonotype with many counts. This chain connects TRBV5-1 to TRBJ2-7; 8 bases match TRBD2. This CDR3 has 14 residues. Germline CDR1 and CDR2: SGHRS and YFSETQ. Trimming cost V 4 bases and J 2 bases; bases outside gene matches: 5. CDR3 in amino acids: CASSPSGGTYEQYF. The CDR3 region has the DNA TGCGCCAGCAGCCCGAGCGGGGGTACCTACGAGCAGTACTTC.

This clonotype was counted at least ten times. The V and J genes are TRBV18 and TRBJ2-7; 9 positions match TRBD1. The V gene end was trimmed by 2 bases and the J gene end by 2 bases; junction bases not matched to a gene: 1. Germline loops: CDR1 KGHSH, CDR2 LQKENI. The CDR3 contains 14 residues. In DNA, the CDR3 is TGTGCCAGCTCACCAACAGGGGGCCCCTACGAGCAGTACTTC. It specifies CASSPTGGPYEQYF.

In DNA, the CDR3 is TGTGCCGTTGCGACAGGGGTGAACACTGAAGCTTTCTTT. Encoded protein: CAVATGVNTEAFF. The chain links TRBV11-2 to TRBJ1-1; 8 positions match TRBD1. The CDR3 is 13 amino acids. Germline V lookup: CDR1 SGHAT, CDR2 FQNNGV. V lost 11 bases to trimming and J lost 0 bases; unmatched junction nucleotides: 5.